This T cell receptor beta chain came from a study of blood T cell repertoires in COVID-19. As for the study in general: T cells, B-cell-depleted T cells, or PBMCs provided the cDNA or gDNA that served as material.

V lost 9 bases and J lost 4, with 15 bases in between. The CDR3 contains 13 residues. CDR1 is MNHEY and CDR2 is SMNVEV in the germline V gene (reference sequence). Methods used by the authors: Estimates of nucleated cell counts were drawn from the amplification of reference gene primers. This table comes from immunoSEQ multiplex PCR, and its TCRdb copy is limited to in-frame clones, with some not included. The V and J calls and the clone size are those of that table, but D and trimming were determined from the DNA. The sample shows 250,000 to 300,000 clones, roughly 88% of them seen only once. Participants were aged about 18 to 95 years, lived in over 20 US areas, and enrolled virtually.

This rearrangement joins TRBV27 to TRBJ1-2; D perhaps matches TRBD1 (6 bases). This clonotype was obtained from a woman aged 40 to 50 with acute COVID-19. The sequenced sample consisted of PBMCs or T cells enriched from blood (not recorded which). CDR3 sequence reads: CARPRTAPYGYTF. CDR3 bases: TGTGCCAGACCGAGGACAGCTCCCTATGGCTACACCTTC.